Here is one T cell receptor (beta chain) with its context. This sample was included in a study of blood T cell repertoires in COVID-19. Looking at the study overall: Donors in the United States, Italy and Spain gave samples during acute or convalescent COVID-19. PBMCs, B-cell-depleted T cells, or T cells were the source of the cDNA or gDNA that made up the material.

Study processing details: The authors estimated nucleated cell counts from reference gene primer amplification. TCRdb's copy holds only in-frame clones and misses some; the assay was immunoSEQ multiplex PCR. V and J calls and clone size are those listed in that table; D and trimming were worked out from the DNA. The data show roughly 65,000 clones, more than 60% seen once. V lost 0 bases and J 9 bases, leaving 10 bases between the germline ends. This CDR3 has 13 amino acids. The germline gives CDR1 SGHRS, CDR2 YFSETQ. This chain links TRBV5-1 with TRBJ2-1; D is unclear. The origin of this receptor is a human donor in a cohort sampled during active COVID-19. The sequencing input was peripheral blood. CDR3 DNA: TGCGCCAGCAGCTTGGCGATGGCTGGTGAGCAGTTCTTC. This codes for CASSLAMAGEQFF.